Below, 31 T cell receptor beta chains from the same sample are listed, as sequenced in a study of high-grade serous ovarian cancer treatment subgroups. Sequenced by immunoSEQ multiplex PCR; TCRdb stores in-frame clones only, minus some. The sample consists of about 1,000 clones, over 75% of them appearing once. Tumor tissue was taken before any definitive surgery or chemotherapy was given. The sequencing sample was made of tumor tissue. The receptors shown here come from a human donor with high-grade serous ovarian cancer.

On this clone: Other DNA sequences in this sample translate to the same CDR3. This chain joins TRBV5-1 and TRBJ1-1; D might be TRBD1 (6 bases). Trimming shortened V by 2 bases and J by 0 bases, and 14 bases separated the two germline ends. The germline gives CDR1 SGHRS, CDR2 YFSETQ. The CDR3 covers 16 residues. CDR3 coding DNA: TGCGCCAGCAGCTTAGGGGGGAGGGGCATGAACACTGAAGCTTTCTTT. Amino acids: CASSLGGRGMNTEAFF.

This chain uses TRBV19 with TRBJ1-5; D is uncertain. Germline V CDR1 and CDR2: LNHDA, SQIVND (reference sequence). The CDR3 consists of 16 residues. Trimming removed 3 bases from V and 9 bases from J, with 21 bases in between. CDR3 sequence: CASSIPHQAFFWPQHF. In DNA, the CDR3 is TGTGCCAGTAGTATCCCACATCAGGCGTTTTTTTGGCCCCAGCATTTT.

The genes are TRBV19 and TRBJ1-1; possible D gene TRBD1, 5 bases. The CDR3 runs to 14 residues. V lost 7 bases to trimming and J lost 5 bases, with 17 bases between them. CDR1 is LNHDA and CDR2 is SQIVND in the germline V gene (reference sequence). The CDR3 region is CASTRQGVGTEAFF. The CDR3 coding sequence is TGTGCCAGTACACGTCAGGGAGTTGGAACTGAAGCTTTCTTT.

This clone is classed as large. The genes are TRBV2 and TRBJ1-1, with TRBD1 matching over 9 bases. Germline V gene data show CDR1 as SNHLY and CDR2 as FYNNEI. Trimming took 6 bases from V and 0 from J; bases not matched to a gene: 8. This CDR3 spans 16 amino acids. The CDR3 protein is CASSSGTGFLNTEAFF. CDR3 sequence (DNA): TGTGCCAGCAGCTCCGGGACAGGGTTTTTGAACACTGAAGCTTTCTTT.

The table lists this clone with a few counts. The chain combines TRBV2 with TRBJ1-6; D remains unclear. The CDR3 is made up of 15 amino acids. Germline lookup yields CDR1 SNHLY and CDR2 FYNNEI. Trimming removed 1 base at V and 6 bases at J, with 10 bases between. CDR3 amino acids: CASSEETSANSPLHF. The CDR3 nucleotides read TGTGCCAGCAGTGAAGAGACAAGTGCTAATTCACCCCTCCACTTT. Variable domain in full (rest from reference TRBV2 and TRBJ1-6): EPEVTQTPSHQVTQMGQEVILRCVPISNHLYFYWYRQILGQKVEFLVSFYNNEISEKSEIFDDQFSVERPDGSNFTLKIRSTKLEDSAMYFCASSEETSANSPLHFGNGTRLTVT.

The V gene is TRBV4-2, the J gene TRBJ2-1; the match to TRBD1 covers 8 bases. The germline V gene encodes CDR1 LGHNA and CDR2 YNFKEQ. This CDR3 has 16 amino acids. J lost 4 bases, V lost 0 bases, and 5 bases had no gene match. The CDR3 DNA reads as TGTGCCAGCAGCCAAGACGCGGGACAGGTTTACAATGAGCAGTTCTTC. Translated: CASSQDAGQVYNEQFF.

The chain employs TRBV29-1 and TRBJ2-3; TRBD1 might be the D (5 bases). This CDR3 is built from 15 residues. Trimming cost V 7 bases and J 0 bases, with 17 bases left between them. Germline assignment: CDR1 SQVTM and CDR2 ANQGSEA. In nucleotides, the CDR3 is TGCAGCGCCGCTCGTGGGGCCGCGAGCACAGATACGCAGTATTTT. Translated, it gives CSAARGAASTDTQYF.

The chain combines TRBV27 with TRBJ1-4, with no clear D. The length of the CDR3 is 16 residues. Germline-derived CDR1 and CDR2 are MNHEY and SMNVEV (reference sequence). Trimming took 6 bases from V and 4 from J, leaving 18 bases between them. CDR3 residues: CASSPDPDGLNEKLFF. CDR3 in DNA: TGTGCCAGCAGCCCAGACCCGGACGGACTTAATGAAAAACTGTTTTTT.

The genes are TRBV4-3 and TRBJ2-3; no clear D. Germline CDR1 is LGHNA and CDR2 is YSLEER. The CDR3 sequence is 15 residues long. The V end was cut by 1 base, the J end by 3 bases, with 11 bases between. Here the CDR3 reads CASSQARWVTDTQYF. The CDR3 bases are TGCGCCAGCAGCCAAGCCCGTTGGGTAACAGATACGCAGTATTTT.

The chain combines TRBV5-4 with TRBJ2-6; TRBD1 might be the D (6 bases). The germline gives CDR1 SGHNT, CDR2 YYREEE (reference sequence). V was cut by 4 bases and J by 0 bases, with 14 bases left in between. There are 17 residues in the CDR3. The CDR3 sequence: CASSLTGLASGANVLTF. DNA for the CDR3: TGTGCCAGCAGCCTGACAGGATTAGCCTCTGGGGCCAACGTCCTGACTTTC.

J is TRBJ2-7 and V is TRBV7-2; 7 positions agree with TRBD2. Germline lookup yields CDR1 SGHTA and CDR2 FQGNSA. The CDR3 totals 13 residues. Trimming removed 5 bases from V and 3 bases from J; junction bases left unmatched: 4. The CDR3 bases are TGTGCCAGCAGCGCTAGCGGAAACTACGAGCAGTACTTC. Its translation is CASSASGNYEQYF.

The genes are TRBV6-6 and TRBJ2-7; D perhaps matches TRBD1 (6 bases). The length of the CDR3 is 13 residues. CDR1 MNHNY and CDR2 SVGAGI come from the germline V gene (reference sequence). Trimming took off 0 bases at V and 13 bases at J, with 16 bases between the two ends. CDR3 DNA sequence: TGTGCCAGCAGTTACTCGCATGATGGGGGCAAATACTTC. This translates into CASSYSHDGGKYF.

This sequence joins TRBV7-9 and TRBJ2-7, with D maybe TRBD1 (5 bases). The ends were cut back, 5 bases at V and 2 bases at J, with 16 bases in the middle. The CDR3 spans 15 residues. Germline values: CDR1 SEHNR, CDR2 FQNEAQ (reference sequence). The CDR3 here is CASSPLSETAYEQYF. DNA of the CDR3: TGTGCCAGCAGCCCCCTCTCCGAGACAGCCTACGAGCAGTACTTC.

This clone was recorded a few times. The chain has TRBV6-1 and TRBJ2-1; D may be TRBD2 (5 bases). CDR1 and CDR2 from the germline V gene are MNHNS and SASEGT. Trimming shortened V by 2 bases and J by 10 bases, and 15 bases separated the two germline ends. The CDR3 totals 14 residues. CDR3 protein: CASSERGPRGEQFF. CDR3 sequence (DNA): TGTGCCAGCAGTGAAAGAGGGCCCCGTGGGGAGCAGTTCTTC.

V gene TRBV5-4 combines with J gene TRBJ2-7; TRBD1 is a possible D gene (6 bases). This CDR3 is 14 amino acids long. V lost 4 bases to trimming and J lost 3 bases, with 14 bases between them. Germline CDR1 SGHNT, CDR2 YYREEE (reference sequence). The chain's CDR3 is CASSQERTVYEQYF. The CDR3 DNA is TGTGCCAGCAGCCAAGAAAGGACAGTCTACGAGCAGTACTTC. Variable domain in full (rest from reference TRBV5-4 and TRBJ2-7): ETGVTQSPTHLIKTRGQQVTLRCSSQSGHNTVSWYQQALGQGPQFIFQYYREEENGRGNFPPRFSGLQFPNYSSELNVNALELDDSALYLCASSQERTVYEQYFGPGTRLTVT.

With regard to this clone: One junction end does not reproduce the germline sequence, and a read error may be involved. The chain joins TRBV10-1 to TRBJ2-7, with D possibly called TRBD1 or TRBD2 (5 bases each). In germline, CDR1 is WNHNN, CDR2 SYGVQD (reference sequence). The CDR3 runs to 15 residues. CDR3 protein: CASNERVRDFYEQYF. CDR3 DNA sequence: TGCGCCAGCAATGAGAGGGTCAGGGATTTCTACGAGCAGTACTTC.

The chain uses TRBV5-1 and TRBJ2-7, with D uncertain. This CDR3 comprises 14 residues. Trimming pared 4 bases from V and 3 bases from J, leaving 14 bases between. Germline loops: CDR1 SGHRS, CDR2 YFSETQ. CDR3 region: CASSAGSLIYEQYF. DNA of the CDR3: TGCGCCAGCAGCGCCGGGTCTCTAATCTACGAGCAGTACTTC.

The rearrangement joins TRBV9 to TRBJ2-5, with D perhaps TRBD2 (6 bases). V lost 0 bases and J 5 bases, leaving 11 bases between the germline ends. The germline gives CDR1 SGDLS, CDR2 YYNGEE. The CDR3 is made up of 14 amino acids. The DNA of the CDR3 is TGTGCCAGCAGCGTAGGTCAAGCGGGTGAGACCCAGTACTTC. This sequence encodes CASSVGQAGETQYF.

J is TRBJ2-3 and V is TRBV18, with 8 positions matching TRBD1. Looked up from germline, CDR1 is KGHSH and CDR2 is LQKENI. The CDR3 consists of 17 residues. The trim removed 3 bases at V and 8 bases at J, leaving 16 bases unmatched. CDR3 amino acids: CASSPPRSDRGVGTQYF. The DNA of the CDR3 is TGTGCCAGCTCACCCCCCCGTTCCGACAGGGGAGTTGGTACGCAGTATTTT.

The CDR3: CASRISLATQFTEAFF. The CDR3, as DNA: TGTGCCAGCAGGATAAGTTTAGCTACACAATTCACTGAAGCTTTCTTT. The rearrangement joins TRBV21-1 to TRBJ1-1. TRBV21-1 is shown as a pseudogene. The CDR3 spans 16 residues.

The chain is built from TRBV5-1 and TRBJ2-5; D unresolved. The V end lost 3 bases, the J end lost 2 bases, and 5 bases lay between the germline ends. Germline CDR1 reads SGHRS; CDR2 reads YFSETQ. This CDR3 comprises 12 residues. CDR3 bases: TGCGCCAGCAGCTCCGGTCAAGAGACCCAGTACTTC. This gives the protein CASSSGQETQYF.

The chain combines TRBV5-5 with TRBJ2-5; 7 bases match TRBD2. V lost 1 base to trimming and J lost 5 bases; unmatched junction nucleotides: 8. From germline, CDR1 is SGHKS and CDR2 YYEKEE (reference sequence). The CDR3 contains 15 residues. The CDR3 here is CASSLIAGGGETQYF. DNA of the CDR3: TGTGCCAGCAGCTTGATAGCGGGCGGTGGGGAGACCCAGTACTTC.

The chain carries TRBV11-1 and TRBJ2-7; 11 bases are shared with TRBD2. The CDR3 runs to 17 residues. Trimming cost V 1 base and J 1 base; bases outside gene matches: 6. Germline V gene data show CDR1 as SGHAT and CDR2 as FQDESV (reference sequence). The CDR3, as DNA: TGTGCCAGCAGCTTAGGGTTGGGGACTAGCGGATCCTACGAGCAGTACTTC. Translated, it gives CASSLGLGTSGSYEQYF.

This sequence joins TRBV29-1 and TRBJ2-7; no reliable D call. Germline-derived CDR1 and CDR2 are SQVTM and ANQGSEA. V was clipped by 1 base and J by 1 base, with 14 bases between them. The CDR3 covers 15 residues. The CDR3 is CSVEGQPKPSYEQYF. Here the CDR3 DNA reads TGCAGCGTTGAAGGACAACCGAAACCATCCTACGAGCAGTACTTC.

The rearrangement joins TRBV5-1 to TRBJ2-5; no clear D gene. The V gene lost 4 bases and the J gene lost 0 bases, with 10 bases spanning the gap. Germline-derived CDR1 and CDR2 are SGHRS and YFSETQ. The CDR3 length is 14 residues. The CDR3 loop is CASSPQWYQETQYF. The CDR3 DNA sequence: TGCGCCAGCAGCCCACAGTGGTACCAAGAGACCCAGTACTTC.

V usage is TRBV5-6 and J usage is TRBJ2-2, with D perhaps matching TRBD1 or TRBD2 (6 bases each). In germline, CDR1 is SGHDT, CDR2 YYEEEE. V lost 5 bases to trimming and J lost 2 bases, with 16 bases between them. This CDR3 is 16 amino acids long. CDR3 DNA sequence: TGTGCCAGCAGGATTGGGGGGCCCTCAAACACCGGGGAGCTGTTTTTT. Its protein is CASRIGGPSNTGELFF.

This clone was seen a few times. This sequence joins TRBV2 and TRBJ2-2; D may match TRBD1 or TRBD2 (6 bases each). This CDR3 has 14 residues. The germline V gene has CDR1 SNHLY and CDR2 FYNNEI. V was shortened by 8 bases and J by 0 bases, with 10 bases between the two germline ends. The CDR3 sequence: CASRGLANTGELFF. In DNA form, the CDR3 reads TGTGCCAGCCGGGGGCTAGCGAACACCGGGGAGCTGTTTTTT.

This clone showed up just a few times. The rearrangement links TRBV10-2 to TRBJ1-1, with D perhaps matching TRBD1 (6 bases). This CDR3 has 13 amino acids. Germline lookup yields CDR1 WSHSY and CDR2 SAAADI. V was clipped by 6 bases and J by 1 base, with 9 bases between them. CDR3 sequence reads: CASRNRENTEAFF. The CDR3 bases are TGCGCCAGCAGAAACAGGGAGAACACTGAAGCTTTCTTT.

The rearrangement uses TRBV4-3 and TRBJ2-3; tentatively, D is TRBD1 (6 bases). Germline CDR1 LGHNA, CDR2 YSLEER. There are 15 residues in the CDR3. With 4 bases removed from V and 4 bases from J, the gap between germline ends came to 15 bases. The CDR3 nucleotides are TGCGCCAGCAGCCGCACCTCCAGGGGTCCAGATACGCAGTATTTT. It yields the protein CASSRTSRGPDTQYF.

This chain uses TRBV29-1 with TRBJ2-7, with 10 bases lining up with TRBD2. Germline V gene sequence: CDR1 SQVTM, CDR2 ANQGSEA. This CDR3 is 12 amino acids long. V gave up 6 bases and J gave up 3 bases; unmatched junction bases: 2. The CDR3 loop is CSVAGGYYEQYF. The CDR3 DNA reads TGCAGCGTAGCGGGAGGGTACTACGAGCAGTACTTC.

This rearrangement joins TRBV4-1 to TRBJ2-5; D unclear. This CDR3 contains 15 residues. CDR1 and CDR2 (germline): MGHRA, YSYEKL. Between the trimmed V and J ends, which lost 1 base and 5 bases, there was a span of 14 bases. The CDR3 coding sequence is TGCGCCAGCAGCCAAGTCTCTCCAGCTGGGGAGACCCAGTACTTC. As protein: CASSQVSPAGETQYF.